This TCR beta chain appears in the sequencing data of a study of cytomegalovirus exposure and HLA in healthy donors. Study-level findings and limits: Within an earlier analysis, most TCR beta V segments proved productive either about 87% or about 30% of the time. Among TCR beta chains, those listed as cytomegalovirus-associated numbered about 160.

This clone was picked up a small number of times. Antigen specificity is unknown. PCR involved 60 Vbeta and 13 Jbeta primers. Measured with immunoSEQ multiplex PCR; TCRdb has only the in-frame clones, and not every one. The sample has a few hundred thousand clones, roughly 79% seen once. The sample taken for sequencing was PBMCs. This TCR was recovered from a man between 18 and 29 years old in good health and CMV-seronegative.

The CDR3 DNA reads TGTGCCAGCAGCCGCCTGATAGCCGGGGCCAACGTCCTGACTTTC. It translates to CASSRLIAGANVLTF. V is TRBV6-5 and J is TRBJ2-6; D gene ambiguous. Germline loops: CDR1 MNHEY, CDR2 SVGAGI. With 6 bases removed from V and 4 bases from J, the gap between germline ends came to 13 bases. The CDR3 consists of 15 residues.